A selection of T cell receptor beta chains follows, all from one sample in a study of a mutant IDH1 vaccine in newly diagnosed glioma. TCRdb's table, derived via immunoSEQ multiplex PCR, lists solely in-frame clones and lacks some. The sample carries about 68,000 clones, less than 85% recorded once. The input for sequencing was PBMCs, taken from a glioma patient treated with radiotherapy, temozolomide or both. These receptors came from a man in his forties or fifties with glioma. Each CDR3 is given with its conserved first and last residue. The order of the fields is J gene, D gene, V gene, CDR3 length, CDR3 protein. D genes are given only for firm matches.

>TRBJ1-2|.|TRBV5-5|14
CASIRGPSLYGYTF
>TRBJ2-3|.|TRBV4-3|15
CASSQDGRGRDTQYF
>TRBJ1-3|TRBD1|TRBV19|17
CASSRSDRGPSGNTIYF
>TRBJ2-2|.|TRBV27|15
CASNGGRGNTGELFF
>TRBJ1-2|TRBD1|TRBV30|11
CASTGMGGYTF
>TRBJ1-2|.|TRBV4-3|15
CASSQEVRSLGGYTF
>TRBJ1-1|TRBD1|TRBV29-1|14
CSAGVTGGRTEAFF
>TRBJ2-7|TRBD2|TRBV5-1|15
CASSWETSGGREQYF
>TRBJ1-2|.|TRBV4-1|12
CASSQSGGGYTF
>TRBJ1-5|.|TRBV6-1|12
CATRSLNQPQHF
>TRBJ1-1|.|TRBV20-1|10
CSASNTEAFF
>TRBJ1-1|.|TRBV6-5|13
CASISPGNTEAFF
>TRBJ2-2|.|TRBV7-6|15
CASSFPGGLSGELFF
>TRBJ2-3|TRBD1|TRBV18|15
CASSPLQGNADTQYF
>TRBJ1-5|.|TRBV10-3|13
CAISKGSNQPQHF
>TRBJ1-5|.|TRBV30|14
CAWSRDRGGQPQHF
>TRBJ1-2|TRBD1|TRBV18|14
CASSRTGAGYGYTF
>TRBJ1-2|.|TRBV6-5|14
CASSYSGSAYGYTF
>TRBJ2-2|.|TRBV6-1|14
CASSERQATGELFF
>TRBJ2-7|.|TRBV5-1|16
CASSLGGAISSYEQYF
>TRBJ2-7|TRBD1|TRBV28|16
CASSTQRQGAPYEQYF
>TRBJ2-7|TRBD1|TRBV2|13
CARGRTGAEEQYF
>TRBJ1-1|.|TRBV6-5|13
CASSAGTYTEAFF
>TRBJ2-7|TRBD2|TRBV4-1|16
CASSQGAGALTYEQYF
>TRBJ1-1|.|TRBV6-1|14
CASSLAGQATEAFF
>TRBJ1-1|.|TRBV30|20
CAWKKGWVLGTVEEDTEAFF
>TRBJ1-1|.|TRBV28|12
CASSLKLPEAFF
>TRBJ1-1|TRBD1|TRBV30|18
CAWSVKRGTGGLNTEAFF
>TRBJ2-1|.|TRBV4-3|16
CASSQEPVSSYNEQFF
>TRBJ1-1|.|TRBV14|13
CASSHLLDTEAFF
>TRBJ1-4|.|TRBV7-9|17
CASSLGFLGLGYEKLFF
>TRBJ1-1|.|TRBV19|14
CASASTAPNTEAFF
>TRBJ2-1|.|TRBV9|15
CASSVEAGAHNEQFF
>TRBJ1-1|TRBD1|TRBV5-1|14
CASSLAQGQHEAFF
>TRBJ2-7|.|TRBV2|12
CASSGQSDEQYF
>TRBJ1-2|TRBD1|TRBV2|13
CASSGTGRDGYTF
>TRBJ1-2|.|TRBV28|12
CASSSGAYGYTF
>TRBJ2-7|.|TRBV2|14
CASSEGDTTYEQYF
>TRBJ1-3|.|TRBV9|15
CASSPGGVSGNTIYF
>TRBJ2-7|.|TRBV4-2|14
CASSQVLMTYEQYF
>TRBJ2-7|TRBD1|TRBV19|13
CASSPDRFYEQYF
>TRBJ1-3|.|TRBV7-8|15
CASSLTALSGNTIYF
>TRBJ1-1|.|TRBV5-6|15
CASSLAKRLNTEAFF
>TRBJ1-1|.|TRBV5-4|18
CASSLSPGLRTPNTEAFF
>TRBJ1-1|.|TRBV10-3|12
CAIRGRDTEAFF
>TRBJ2-2|.|TRBV27|15
CASRPSGPRAGELFF
>TRBJ1-1|.|TRBV7-2|14
CASNWQGSNTEAFF
>TRBJ1-4|TRBD1|TRBV5-1|15
CASSLAAGGNEKLFF
>TRBJ1-5|.|TRBV6-5|15
CASSYSGHGNQPQHF
>TRBJ1-1|TRBD1|TRBV19|13
CASRQGASTEAFF